This passage covers 23 T cell receptor beta chains from one sample sequenced in a study of blood T cell repertoires in COVID-19. The protocol was immunoSEQ multiplex PCR, while the TCRdb copy is restricted to in-frame clones and leaves out a portion. The sample holds 70,000 to 90,000 clones, approximately 86% seen once. Input material: peripheral blood. The receptors here all came from a man older than 75 with active or convalescent COVID-19.

This sequence joins TRBV9 and TRBJ2-2, with 8 positions matching TRBD2. The V segment lost 4 bases and the J segment 7 bases; nucleotides outside the gene matches: 3. Germline values: CDR1 SGDLS, CDR2 YYNGEE. This CDR3 contains 13 residues. The CDR3 protein is CASSMGLVGELFF. The CDR3 nucleotides read TGTGCCAGCAGCATGGGACTAGTCGGGGAGCTGTTTTTT.

The rearrangement uses TRBV19 and TRBJ1-3; D perhaps matches TRBD1 (5 bases). Germline loops: CDR1 LNHDA, CDR2 SQIVND (reference sequence). The V gene lost 7 bases and the J gene lost 2 bases, with 12 bases spanning the gap. CDR3 size: 14 residues. This CDR3 reads CASKFGGAGNTIYF. In DNA form, the CDR3 reads TGTGCCAGTAAATTTGGAGGGGCTGGAAACACCATATATTTT.

The rearrangement uses TRBV2 and TRBJ1-2; 8 nucleotides match TRBD1. The CDR3 consists of 13 residues. The ends lost 3 bases at V and 6 bases at J; junction bases unmatched: 3. Germline-derived CDR1 and CDR2 are SNHLY and FYNNEI. The CDR3 is CASSDRGRNGYTF. The CDR3 DNA sequence: TGTGCCAGCAGTGACAGGGGGCGAAATGGCTACACCTTC.

This clone appeared once. As DNA, the CDR3 is TGTGCCAGCAGCGACAGACCGGACAGGGAAGAAACTAATGAAAAACTGTTTTTT. It yields the protein CASSDRPDREETNEKLFF. The rearrangement links TRBV9 to TRBJ1-4; 8 bases map to TRBD1. This CDR3 comprises 18 residues. J was trimmed by 1 base and V by 3 bases; bases with no gene match: 11. The V gene's germline CDR1 is SGDLS and CDR2 YYNGEE.

This chain uses TRBV5-1 with TRBJ2-1; D perhaps matches TRBD1 (6 bases). V lost 4 bases and J lost 9, with 14 bases in between. The V gene's germline CDR1 is SGHRS and CDR2 YFSETQ. CDR3 length equals 13 residues. The CDR3 DNA is TGCGCCAGCAGCGCAGGGACACTCGCTGAGCAGTTCTTC. Amino acids: CASSAGTLAEQFF.

This clone has only a few counts. The chain joins TRBV4-1 to TRBJ1-2, with 7 positions matching TRBD1. The V gene end was trimmed by 4 bases and the J gene end by 5 bases; junction bases not matched to a gene: 7. The CDR3 is 14 amino acids. CDR1 MGHRA and CDR2 YSYEKL come from the germline V gene. The CDR3 loop reads CASSLQGTDYGYTF. The CDR3 DNA follows: TGCGCCAGCAGCCTACAGGGGACTGATTATGGCTACACCTTC.

This rearrangement joins TRBV18 to TRBJ2-5; TRBD2 is a possible D gene (5 bases). Germline CDR1 is KGHSH and CDR2 is LQKENI. The CDR3 length is 14 residues. Trimming took 0 bases from V and 5 from J, leaving 10 bases between them. CDR3 DNA: TGTGCCAGCTCACCACCGACGGGGTTGGAGACCCAGTACTTC. As protein: CASSPPTGLETQYF. The variable domain in full, completed from reference TRBV18 and TRBJ2-5, reads NAGVMQNPRHLVRRRGQEARLRCSPMKGHSHVYWYRQLPEEGLKFMVYLQKENIIDESGMPKERFSAEFPKEGPSILRIQQVVRGDSAAYFCASSPPTGLETQYFGPGTRLLVL.

The V and J genes are TRBV3-1 (or the pseudogene TRBV3-2) and TRBJ2-1, with 7 positions matching TRBD2. CDR1 LGHDT and CDR2 YNNKEL come from the germline V gene (reference sequence). The CDR3 loop spans 15 amino acids. V lost 1 base, J lost 3 bases, and 3 bases stayed unmatched. CDR3 nucleotides: TGTGCCAGCAGCCAAGGTGTAGCGGGCTACAATGAGCAGTTCTTC. Its translation: CASSQGVAGYNEQFF.

The V call is TRBV19, the J call TRBJ1-1, with D unresolved. Trimming pared 4 bases from V and 1 base from J, leaving 7 bases between. The CDR3 covers 13 residues. Germline V CDR1 and CDR2: LNHDA, SQIVND (reference sequence). The CDR3 nucleotides are TGTGCCAGTAGTAGACCGGGGAACACTGAAGCTTTCTTT. This translates into CASSRPGNTEAFF.

The count of this clone is one. The chain joins TRBV5-4 to TRBJ2-2, with D possibly matching TRBD2 (5 bases). The CDR3 loop spans 16 amino acids. Trimming left V 1 base short and J 1 base short, with 11 bases between. CDR1 and CDR2 from the germline V gene are SGHNT and YYREEE (reference sequence). CDR3 protein: CASSLFGSVNTGELFF. For the CDR3, the DNA is TGTGCCAGCAGCTTGTTCGGTAGCGTGAACACCGGGGAGCTGTTTTTT. The full variable domain, completed using reference TRBV5-4 and TRBJ2-2, is ETGVTQSPTHLIKTRGQQVTLRCSSQSGHNTVSWYQQALGQGPQFIFQYYREEENGRGNFPPRFSGLQFPNYSSELNVNALELDDSALYLCASSLFGSVNTGELFFGEGSRLTVL.

The chain employs TRBV5-1 and TRBJ1-1; D is possibly TRBD1 (5 bases). Per the germline V gene, CDR1 is SGHRS and CDR2 is YFSETQ. The germline V and J ends were trimmed by 0 bases and 7 bases, with 10 bases remaining between them. The CDR3 sequence is 13 residues long. The CDR3 reads CASSLGGGDEAFF. CDR3 DNA: TGCGCCAGCAGCTTGGGTGGAGGGGATGAAGCTTTCTTT.

The chain employs TRBV7-2 and TRBJ2-1; the match to TRBD1 covers 9 bases. The germline gives CDR1 SGHTA, CDR2 FQGNSA. The CDR3 is 17 amino acids. V lost 8 bases and J lost 6; bases outside the gene matches: 17. This CDR3 is CASASSLPGQGSNEQFF. CDR3 in DNA: TGTGCCAGCGCGTCGAGCCTCCCGGGACAGGGAAGCAATGAGCAGTTCTTC.

The chain recombines TRBV19 with TRBJ1-3; 10 bases fit TRBD1. Germline CDR1 reads LNHDA; CDR2 reads SQIVND (reference sequence). V shed 8 bases and J 3 bases; nucleotides not matched to a gene: 4. There are 14 residues in the CDR3. CDR3 sequence: CASWDRGSGNTIYF. DNA for the CDR3: TGTGCCAGTTGGGACAGGGGTAGTGGAAACACCATATATTTT. Full variable domain (remainder filled in from reference TRBV19 and TRBJ1-3): DGGITQSPKYLFRKEGQNVTLSCEQNLNHDAMYWYRQDPGQGLRLIYYSQIVNDFQKGDIAEGYSVSREKKESFPLTVTSAQKNPTAFYLCASWDRGSGNTIYFGEGSWLTVV.

This clone appeared a few times. This chain uses TRBV6-5 with TRBJ1-4; tentative D call: TRBD1 (5 bases). V was clipped by 5 bases and J by 7 bases, with 14 bases between them. Per germline, CDR1 MNHEY and CDR2 SVGAGI. The CDR3 has 14 amino acids. This CDR3 reads CASSPDHRSEKLFF. The CDR3 region has the DNA TGTGCCAGCAGTCCGGACCACAGGAGTGAAAAACTGTTTTTT.

J is TRBJ2-1 and V is TRBV9, with D possibly matching TRBD2 (6 bases). The CDR3 is made up of 15 amino acids. Germline CDR1 and CDR2: SGDLS and YYNGEE. The germline V and J ends were trimmed by 2 bases and 0 bases, with 9 bases remaining between them. The CDR3 sequence: CASSVSGSSYNEQFF. The CDR3 DNA follows: TGTGCCAGCAGCGTTAGCGGTAGCTCCTACAATGAGCAGTTCTTC. The whole variable domain, remainder taken from reference TRBV9 and TRBJ2-1, is DSGVTQTPKHLITATGQRVTLRCSPRSGDLSVYWYQQSLDQGLQFLIQYYNGEERAKGNILERFSAQQFPDLHSELNLSSLELGDSALYFCASSVSGSSYNEQFFGPGTRLTVL.

In its sample, this clone was seen a few times. The chain employs TRBV19 and TRBJ1-1, with D possibly TRBD1 on 6 matching bases. CDR3 length: 15 residues. CDR1 and CDR2 from the germline V gene are LNHDA and SQIVND (reference sequence). Between the trimmed V and J ends, which lost 7 bases and 4 bases, there was a span of 19 bases. CDR3 sequence (DNA): TGTGCCAGTATACCTAACAGGGAGGGTGTCACTGAAGCTTTCTTT. Protein product: CASIPNREGVTEAFF. The full variable domain, in which reference TRBV19 and TRBJ1-1 provide the parts outside the CDR3, is DGGITQSPKYLFRKEGQNVTLSCEQNLNHDAMYWYRQDPGQGLRLIYYSQIVNDFQKGDIAEGYSVSREKKESFPLTVTSAQKNPTAFYLCASIPNREGVTEAFFGQGTRLTVV.

The chain employs TRBV15 and TRBJ1-2; 8 positions match TRBD1. The V gene's germline CDR1 is LNHNV and CDR2 YYDKDF (reference sequence). The CDR3 runs 14 residues. Unmatched junction bases numbered 5, after V lost 3 bases and J lost 5 bases. The CDR3 reads CATSRPQGGYGYTF. The CDR3, as DNA: TGTGCCACCAGCAGGCCACAGGGGGGATATGGCTACACCTTC. The whole variable domain, filled in from reference TRBV15 and TRBJ1-2, reads DAMVIQNPRYQVTQFGKPVTLSCSQTLNHNVMYWYQQKSSQAPKLLFHYYDKDFNNEADTPDNFQSRRPNTSFCFLDIRSPGLGDTAMYLCATSRPQGGYGYTFGSGTRLTVV.

In this sample, this clone turned up once. This chain uses TRBV30 with TRBJ1-2, with 9 bases identical to TRBD1. This CDR3 has 13 amino acids. Germline loops: CDR1 GTSNPN, CDR2 SVGIG (reference sequence). V lost 3 bases, J lost 5 bases, and 4 bases stayed unmatched. In DNA, the CDR3 is TGTGCCTGGAGAGATGACAGGGGGTATGGCTACACCTTC. This codes for CAWRDDRGYGYTF.

The V and J genes are TRBV5-5 and TRBJ2-5, with 7 bases that match TRBD2. Germline V gives CDR1 SGHKS, CDR2 YYEKEE (reference sequence). The CDR3 extends over 15 amino acids. V was pared by 6 bases and J by 3 bases, with 11 bases of the junction left unmatched. CDR3 amino acids: CASTWGGDPEETQYF. CDR3 nucleotide sequence: TGTGCCAGCACCTGGGGGGGGGATCCAGAAGAGACCCAGTACTTC.

The J gene is TRBJ1-2, the V gene TRBV7-2, with 7 bases fitting TRBD1. The CDR3 loop spans 15 amino acids. V was clipped by 5 bases and J by 7 bases; unmatched bases: 13. Germline V gives CDR1 SGHTA, CDR2 FQGNSA. In DNA, the CDR3 is TGTGCCAGCAGCCCTAACCTGATGACAGGGCCTGGCTACACCTTC. This gives the protein CASSPNLMTGPGYTF.

The chain is built from TRBV19 and TRBJ2-3, with a weak D call TRBD2 (5 bases). Germline loops: CDR1 LNHDA, CDR2 SQIVND (reference sequence). V was cut by 1 base and J by 9 bases, with 8 bases left in between. There are 12 residues in the CDR3. CDR3 sequence reads: CASSIVPGTQYF. CDR3 sequence (DNA): TGTGCCAGTAGTATAGTCCCGGGGACGCAGTATTTT.

The chain is built from TRBV4-1 and TRBJ1-1, with TRBD1 as a possible D gene (6 bases). V was pared by 6 bases and J by 1 base, with 18 bases between. Germline-derived CDR1 and CDR2 are MGHRA and YSYEKL. There are 16 residues in the CDR3. CDR3 DNA: TGCGCCAGCAGAACCATAAACAGGGCCGAGAACACTGAAGCTTTCTTT. Its translation is CASRTINRAENTEAFF.

This clone is a singleton in its sample. J is TRBJ2-7 and V is TRBV5-6, with 7 bases aligning to TRBD1. The germline CDR1 and CDR2 sequences are SGHDT and YYEEEE. The CDR3 is 13 residues long. V gave up 7 bases and J gave up 2 bases; unmatched junction bases: 6. CDR3 loop: CASGFGQAYEQYV. In nucleotides, the CDR3 is TGTGCCAGCGGGTTTGGACAGGCCTACGAGCAGTACGTC.